These 20 T cell receptor beta chains share one sample of origin, sequenced in a study of TIL therapy for anti-PD-1-resistant metastatic lung cancer. The time point denotes: pre-treatment sample, taken before nivolumab and TIL therapy. Tumor tissue came from excised metastases, mostly pleural nodules or supraclavicular lymph nodes. The libraries were made with immunoSEQ v3. Sequencing used immunoSEQ multiplex PCR; TCRdb keeps in-frame clones, though not all of them. The table records 25,000 to 30,000 clones, approximately 57% of them present only once. Sequencing was performed on tumor tissue, taken at baseline. These receptors all come from a woman aged 30 to 85 with non-small cell lung cancer.

The J gene is TRBJ1-1, the V gene TRBV6-5, with D possibly TRBD1 on 5 matching bases. The V end was cut by 10 bases, the J end by 3 bases, with 12 bases between. CDR1 MNHEY and CDR2 SVGAGI come from the germline V gene. This CDR3 is built from 12 residues. The CDR3 sequence: CATSTAYTEAFF. CDR3 coding DNA: TGTGCCACCTCGACAGCATACACTGAAGCTTTCTTT.

The rearrangement joins TRBV4-2 to TRBJ2-2; weak D call: TRBD2 (6 bases). This CDR3 contains 15 residues. Germline V CDR1 and CDR2: LGHNA, YNFKEQ. With 3 bases removed from V and 2 bases from J, the gap between germline ends came to 10 bases. CDR3 bases: TGTGCCAGCAGCCAGGCGGGACTTAACACCGGGGAGCTGTTTTTT. Translation gives CASSQAGLNTGELFF.

The CDR3 nucleotides read TGTGCCAGCAGTTACCAACTACTAGTAGTTGAGCAGTACTTC. Its protein is CASSYQLLVVEQYF. The rearrangement uses TRBV27 and TRBJ2-7; D might be TRBD2 (5 bases). This CDR3 has 14 residues. Germline V gene lookup returns CDR1 MNHEY and CDR2 SMNVEV (reference sequence). V lost 4 bases to trimming and J lost 7 bases, with 17 bases between them.

This chain connects TRBV6-5 to TRBJ2-3; D is unclear. Germline assignment: CDR1 MNHEY and CDR2 SVGAGI. V lost 0 bases to trimming and J lost 2 bases, with 9 bases between them. The CDR3 runs to 15 residues. The CDR3 sequence: CASSYSGGYTDTQYF. In DNA form, the CDR3 reads TGTGCCAGCAGTTACTCGGGCGGTTACACAGATACGCAGTATTTT.

This chain connects TRBV11-2 to TRBJ2-7, with D perhaps matching TRBD2 (6 bases). The CDR3 loop spans 13 amino acids. Per germline, CDR1 SGHAT and CDR2 FQNNGV. The V end lost 8 bases, the J end lost 6 bases, and 17 bases lay between the germline ends. The CDR3 DNA is TGTGCCAGCGCGAGGGACTCTCATTCCGAGCAGTACTTC. Amino acid sequence: CASARDSHSEQYF.

The rearrangement joins TRBV2 to TRBJ1-4; weak D call: TRBD1 (6 bases). The CDR3 sequence is 16 residues long. V lost 4 bases, J lost 13 bases, and 25 bases lay in between. Per the germline V gene, CDR1 is SNHLY and CDR2 is FYNNEI. This CDR3 is CASSGVTGIPLEGLFF. The DNA of the CDR3 is TGTGCCAGCAGTGGGGTAACAGGGATTCCTCTAGAGGGACTGTTTTTT. The variable domain in full, with the rest retrieved from reference TRBV2 and TRBJ1-4, is EPEVTQTPSHQVTQMGQEVILRCVPISNHLYFYWYRQILGQKVEFLVSFYNNEISEKSEIFDDQFSVERPDGSNFTLKIRSTKLEDSAMYFCASSGVTGIPLEGLFFGSGTQLSVL.

The V call is TRBV14, the J call TRBJ1-1, with D perhaps TRBD1 (6 bases). CDR1 SGHDN and CDR2 FVKESK come from the germline V gene. The CDR3 has 13 amino acids. V lost 2 bases, J lost 8 bases, and 12 bases lay in between. In nucleotides, the CDR3 is TGTGCCAGCAGCCAACAGGGGAGTGGGGAAGCTTTCTTT. Its translation: CASSQQGSGEAFF.

This clone has only a few counts. The V and J genes are TRBV19 and TRBJ2-1; tentatively, D is TRBD2 (6 bases). V dropped 7 bases and J dropped 9 bases, with 19 bases sitting between them. CDR1 and CDR2 from the germline V gene are LNHDA and SQIVND (reference sequence). This CDR3 region has 14 residues. The CDR3 is CASNPGRWWGEQFF. The CDR3 nucleotides read TGTGCCAGTAATCCGGGGAGGTGGTGGGGTGAGCAGTTCTTC. Combining the CDR3 with reference TRBV19 and TRBJ2-1 gives the whole variable domain DGGITQSPKYLFRKEGQNVTLSCEQNLNHDAMYWYRQDPGQGLRLIYYSQIVNDFQKGDIAEGYSVSREKKESFPLTVTSAQKNPTAFYLCASNPGRWWGEQFFGPGTRLTVL.

This sequence joins TRBV6-6 and TRBJ1-5; D is uncertain. The V end lost 3 bases, the J end lost 3 bases, and 12 bases lay between the germline ends. The CDR3 length is 15 residues. Germline V gene data show CDR1 as MNHNY and CDR2 as SVGAGI (reference sequence). CDR3 sequence: CASSYRGRDNQPQHF. The CDR3, as DNA: TGTGCCAGCAGTTATCGCGGACGGGACAATCAGCCCCAGCATTTT.

This clone appeared a few times. J is TRBJ1-5 and V is TRBV18, with D perhaps matching TRBD1 (5 bases). CDR1 is KGHSH, CDR2 LQKENI, per germline. V lost 5 bases to trimming and J lost 4 bases, with 9 bases between them. The CDR3 sequence is 13 residues long. CDR3 DNA: TGTGCCAGCTCAGAAGCAGGGAATCAGCCCCAGCATTTT. Protein: CASSEAGNQPQHF.

The rearrangement uses TRBV5-1 and TRBJ2-1; TRBD2 agrees at 11 bases. After removal of 0 bases from V and 3 bases from J, the junction contained 11 bases not matched to a gene. In germline, CDR1 is SGHRS, CDR2 YFSETQ. There are 19 residues in the CDR3. CDR3 protein: CASSLEATGSGGDYNEQFF. CDR3 bases: TGCGCCAGCAGCTTGGAGGCCACAGGTAGCGGGGGGGACTACAATGAGCAGTTCTTC.

The V call is TRBV11-3, the J call TRBJ2-3; 9 nucleotides agree with TRBD2. V dropped 3 bases and J dropped 5; count of bases not matched to a gene: 9. The CDR3 is 16 residues long. Germline CDR1 and CDR2: SGHNT and YENEEA. CDR3 sequence reads: CASSFSAGGLGDTQYF. Here the CDR3 DNA reads TGTGCCAGCAGCTTCAGCGCGGGAGGGCTCGGAGATACGCAGTATTTT.

The gene calls are TRBV5-6 and TRBJ1-5, with 9 nucleotides matching TRBD1. In germline, CDR1 is SGHDT, CDR2 YYEEEE. The CDR3 is 16 residues long. After removal of 3 bases from V and 5 bases from J, the junction contained 9 bases not matched to a gene. In DNA, the CDR3 is TGTGCCAGCAGCTCTCTCGCGACAGGGGGTGATCAGCCCCAGCATTTT. The encoded protein is CASSSLATGGDQPQHF.

The chain carries TRBV4-2 and TRBJ2-1; possible D gene TRBD1, 5 bases. Trimming removed 1 base at V and 5 bases at J, with 15 bases between. The CDR3 consists of 16 residues. Per germline, CDR1 LGHNA and CDR2 YNFKEQ. The CDR3 loop reads CASSQADRKLNNEQFF. CDR3 coding DNA: TGTGCCAGCAGCCAAGCCGACAGAAAGCTAAACAATGAGCAGTTCTTC.

This clone came up a few times. The J gene is TRBJ2-1, the V gene TRBV29-1, with 7 bases fitting TRBD2. Per the germline V gene, CDR1 is SQVTM and CDR2 is ANQGSEA. V lost 3 bases, J lost 4 bases, and 6 bases stayed unmatched. The CDR3 runs 14 residues. CDR3 sequence: CSVDVAGLYNEQFF. The CDR3 bases are TGCAGCGTTGATGTAGCGGGTTTATACAATGAGCAGTTCTTC.

This clone was observed a handful of times. The chain couples TRBV5-1 to TRBJ1-1; 9 nucleotides line up with TRBD1. The V gene end was trimmed by 3 bases and the J gene end by 1 base; junction bases not matched to a gene: 4. Germline V gene sequence: CDR1 SGHRS, CDR2 YFSETQ. The CDR3 is 15 residues long. The CDR3 spells CASSYAGQGNTEAFF. In nucleotides, the CDR3 is TGCGCCAGCAGCTACGCGGGACAGGGGAACACTGAAGCTTTCTTT.

The chain has TRBV6-1 and TRBJ1-5; D remains ambiguous. This CDR3 has 12 residues. The germline V gene has CDR1 MNHNS and CDR2 SASEGT. Trimming removed 7 bases from V and 10 bases from J, with 14 bases in between. CDR3 DNA sequence: TGTGCCAGCAAAACGTTAGGAGGACCCCAGCATTTT. Protein: CASKTLGGPQHF.

This rearrangement joins TRBV19 to TRBJ2-1, with 14 bases that match TRBD2. The V gene end was trimmed by 3 bases and the J gene end by 11 bases; junction bases not matched to a gene: 3. The CDR3 contains 14 residues. From germline, CDR1 is LNHDA and CDR2 SQIVND (reference sequence). The CDR3 DNA reads as TGTGCCAGTAGTATGGGACTAGCGGGAGAGAAGCAGTTCTTC. Its protein product is CASSMGLAGEKQFF. Combining the CDR3 with reference TRBV19 and TRBJ2-1 gives the whole variable domain DGGITQSPKYLFRKEGQNVTLSCEQNLNHDAMYWYRQDPGQGLRLIYYSQIVNDFQKGDIAEGYSVSREKKESFPLTVTSAQKNPTAFYLCASSMGLAGEKQFFGPGTRLTVL.

The chain is built from TRBV5-4 and TRBJ2-7; 7 nucleotides match TRBD2. J lost 4 bases, V lost 6 bases, and 10 bases had no gene match. The V gene's germline CDR1 is SGHNT and CDR2 YYREEE (reference sequence). This CDR3 is built from 14 residues. Here the CDR3 DNA reads TGTGCCAGCACCAGGGAGGGGACCCGGTACGAGCAGTACTTC. Amino acids: CASTREGTRYEQYF.

V is TRBV19 and J is TRBJ2-5; TRBD1 is a possible D gene (6 bases). V was cut by 5 bases and J by 2 bases, with 9 bases left in between. CDR3 size: 13 residues. Germline V gene sequence: CDR1 LNHDA, CDR2 SQIVND (reference sequence). For the CDR3, the DNA is TGTGCCAGTAGTTTAAGGGGGCAAGAGACCCAGTACTTC. As protein: CASSLRGQETQYF.